Included here is one T cell receptor (beta chain) sequence, with context. Its specificity is unknown. With 60 Vbeta and 13 Jbeta primers, the PCR was carried out. In the original workflow: Later reanalysis found approximately 80 million unique TCR beta chains, some 10 million of them shared. Repertoires were generated with immunoSEQ multiplex PCR, while TCRdb's copy carries only in-frame clones and drops some. The V and J calls and the clone size are those of that table, but D and trimming were determined from the DNA. The sample yields fewer than 100,000 clones, roughly 78% seen once. The CDR3 extends over 13 amino acids. The V and J ends lost 3 bases and 6 bases respectively, with 12 bases between them. Looked up from germline, CDR1 is SGDLS and CDR2 is YYNGEE. This record comes from a study of cytomegalovirus exposure and HLA in healthy donors. Findings and caveats of the study: According to an earlier analysis, most TCR beta V segments yielded productive rearrangements about 90% or about 30% of the time.

The clonotype originates from a male donor in good health and CMV-seropositive. The V gene is TRBV9, the J gene TRBJ1-2; D is unresolved. Sequenced material: PBMCs. Here the CDR3 DNA reads TGTGCCAGCAGCGGCCCGGGGTACCATGGCTACACCTTC. It specifies CASSGPGYHGYTF.